The present T cell receptor beta chain was sequenced within a study of cytomegalovirus exposure and HLA in healthy donors. Study outcomes and limitations: Later analysis showed TCR association rates varying by HLA locus, highest for DRB1 and lowest for HLA-C. The study assumed roughly uniform donor sequencing depth for presence/absence analyses. Judged likely to be a sequencing artifact was a cluster of highly shared sequence variants.

Comment on this clone: The antigen is unknown.

A multiplex PCR was run with 60 Vbeta primers and 13 Jbeta primers. Only in-frame clones appear in the TCRdb table, and some are missing; sequencing was by immunoSEQ multiplex PCR. The repertoire consists of 150,000 to 190,000 clones, with roughly four fifths occurring once and the leading ten covering over 1.1%. The study sampled nominally healthy donors, though unrecorded immune exposures were likely. Trimming took off 4 bases at V and 8 bases at J, with 20 bases between the two ends. The CDR3 runs to 15 residues. Germline CDR1 SGHTA, CDR2 FQGNSA. Sequencing was performed on PBMCs. The sequence derives from a man in his late teens or twenties in good health and CMV-seronegative. The chain recombines TRBV7-2 with TRBJ1-2; the D gene is possibly TRBD1 (5 bases). The CDR3 spells CASSSDGGRGRGYTF. CDR3 DNA: TGTGCCAGCAGCTCGGATGGCGGGAGGGGTAGAGGCTACACCTTC. Based on the CDR3 plus reference TRBV7-2 and TRBJ1-2, the full variable domain is GAGVSQSPSNKVTEKGKDVELRCDPISGHTALYWYRQSLGQGLEFLIYFQGNSAPDKSGLPSDRFSAERTGGSVSTLTIQRTQQEDSAVYLCASSSDGGRGRGYTFGSGTRLTVV.